A single sample gave rise to the 15 T cell receptor beta chains below, sequenced in a study of T cell changes during pregnancy in multiple sclerosis. TCRdb's table, derived via immunoSEQ multiplex PCR, lists solely in-frame clones and lacks some. The sample has 55,000 to 70,000 clones, about 88% seen once. Sequenced here: CD4+ T cells from peripheral blood mononuclear cells, sampled in the third trimester of pregnancy. The receptors shown here come from a female donor with multiple sclerosis, enrolled in a pregnancy study.

The chain couples TRBV5-4 to TRBJ2-1, with TRBD1 as a possible D gene (6 bases). The CDR3 runs 15 residues. From germline, CDR1 is SGHNT and CDR2 YYREEE (reference sequence). Between the trimmed V and J ends, which lost 4 bases and 3 bases, there was a span of 14 bases. The CDR3 here is CASSLSQGNYNEQFF. CDR3 DNA: TGTGCCAGCAGCCTAAGCCAGGGGAACTACAATGAGCAGTTCTTC.

The chain carries TRBV5-1 and TRBJ2-1, with D possibly TRBD1 on 5 matching bases. Trimming pared 1 base from V and 16 bases from J, leaving 15 bases between. Germline CDR1 SGHRS, CDR2 YFSETQ. CDR3 length: 12 residues. The CDR3 protein is CASSLNRLVGFF. As DNA, the CDR3 is TGCGCCAGCAGCTTGAACAGGCTAGTCGGTTTCTTC. Full variable domain (rest looked up from reference TRBV5-1 and TRBJ2-1): KAGVTQTPRYLIKTRGQQVTLSCSPISGHRSVSWYQQTPGQGLQFLFEYFSETQRNKGNFPGRFSGRQFSNSRSEMNVSTLELGDSALYLCASSLNRLVGFFGPGTRLTVL.

This sequence joins TRBV6-4 and TRBJ2-3; 8 bases map to TRBD2. CDR1 is MRHNA and CDR2 is SNTAGT in the germline V gene. The V and J ends lost 0 bases and 6 bases, in that order; junction bases with no gene match: 5. This CDR3 comprises 15 residues. DNA for the CDR3: TGTGCCAGCAGTGACTCCGCTAGCGGGTGGGATACGCAGTATTTT. Encoded protein: CASSDSASGWDTQYF.

Here the CDR3 DNA reads TGTGCCAGCAGCTCAAACCTCGGACAGAATGGCTACACCTTC. Residues: CASSSNLGQNGYTF. The rearrangement links TRBV7-2 to TRBJ1-2; possible D gene TRBD1, 6 bases. Trimming removed 4 bases from V and 6 bases from J, with 15 bases in between. The CDR3 runs 14 residues. CDR1 and CDR2 (germline): SGHTA, FQGNSA.

The V gene is TRBV19, the J gene TRBJ2-7; no clear D gene. Germline values: CDR1 LNHDA, CDR2 SQIVND (reference sequence). The CDR3 consists of 16 residues. The V end was cut by 2 bases, the J end by 5 bases, with 19 bases between. In nucleotides, the CDR3 is TGTGCCAGTAGTATACGGCAGTTTCGTGCGGCCGACGAGCAGTACTTC. Translating it yields CASSIRQFRAADEQYF.

This sequence joins TRBV19 and TRBJ2-1, with 7 bases fitting TRBD1. CDR3 length: 17 amino acids. With 0 bases clipped from V and 4 bases from J, the junction kept 9 bases outside the gene matches. Germline V CDR1 and CDR2: LNHDA, SQIVND (reference sequence). The CDR3 nucleotides read TGTGCCAGTAGTATAGATGGCGAGGGGGCGCGTTACAATGAGCAGTTCTTC. Residues: CASSIDGEGARYNEQFF.

The chain is built from TRBV6-1 and TRBJ2-3, with D tentatively TRBD2 (7 bases). CDR1 and CDR2 (germline): MNHNS, SASEGT. CDR3 length: 13 amino acids. The CDR3 DNA follows: TGTGCAGTGGCGGGGGACACCACAGATACGCAGTATTTT. Translating gives CAVAGDTTDTQYF.

The genes are TRBV19 and TRBJ1-6; D ambiguous. The germline CDR1 and CDR2 sequences are LNHDA and SQIVND (reference sequence). V was trimmed by 1 base and J by 6 bases, leaving 7 bases between them. This CDR3 spans 14 amino acids. In nucleotides, the CDR3 is TGTGCCAGTAGTATAGGAGGTGCTAATTCACCCCTCCACTTT. Its translation is CASSIGGANSPLHF.

The chain links TRBV18 to TRBJ1-2; D gene unclear. The V gene lost 3 bases and the J gene lost 5 bases, with 7 bases spanning the gap. Germline-derived CDR1 and CDR2 are KGHSH and LQKENI. The CDR3 loop spans 12 amino acids. The CDR3 reads CASSPPGYGYTF. In DNA, the CDR3 is TGTGCCAGCTCACCGCCGGGTTATGGCTACACCTTC.

The rearrangement links TRBV2 to TRBJ1-5; 7 nucleotides line up with TRBD1. CDR3 length equals 16 residues. The V gene's germline CDR1 is SNHLY and CDR2 FYNNEI. V lost 3 bases to trimming and J lost 7 bases; unmatched junction nucleotides: 12. The CDR3: CASSDGGVRGEQPQHF. The CDR3 nucleotides read TGTGCCAGCAGTGACGGTGGTGTCAGGGGGGAACAGCCCCAGCATTTT.

The chain employs TRBV7-2 and TRBJ1-2; 7 bases align to TRBD1. CDR1 is SGHTA and CDR2 is FQGNSA in the germline V gene. The ends lost 4 bases at V and 4 bases at J; junction bases unmatched: 9. The CDR3 sequence is 15 residues long. The CDR3 here is CASSSSRQGSYGYTF. The DNA for the CDR3 is TGTGCCAGCAGCTCAAGTCGACAGGGCAGCTATGGCTACACCTTC. Filled out from reference TRBV7-2 and TRBJ1-2, the complete variable domain reads GAGVSQSPSNKVTEKGKDVELRCDPISGHTALYWYRQSLGQGLEFLIYFQGNSAPDKSGLPSDRFSAERTGGSVSTLTIQRTQQEDSAVYLCASSSSRQGSYGYTFGSGTRLTVV.

CDR3 sequence (DNA): TGCGCCAGCAGCTTGGTCCGACTAGCGGGAGGGCCGTTTTACGAGCAGTACTTC. This sequence encodes CASSLVRLAGGPFYEQYF. V usage is TRBV5-1 and J usage is TRBJ2-7, with 14 bases identical to TRBD2. Trimming removed 0 bases from V and 4 bases from J; junction bases left unmatched: 9. CDR1 is SGHRS and CDR2 is YFSETQ in the germline V gene. The CDR3 has 18 residues.

The rearrangement uses TRBV4-1 and TRBJ2-3; maybe TRBD1 (6 bases). Per germline, CDR1 MGHRA and CDR2 YSYEKL. The CDR3 has 14 amino acids. The germline V and J ends were trimmed by 2 bases and 4 bases, with 10 bases remaining between them. The CDR3 DNA reads as TGCGCCAGCAGCCAACAACAGGGTCCAGATACGCAGTATTTT. Its translation is CASSQQQGPDTQYF.

The chain links TRBV30 to TRBJ2-7; D call uncertain. Germline values: CDR1 GTSNPN, CDR2 SVGIG (reference sequence). The CDR3 length is 13 residues. The V end was cut by 0 bases, the J end by 9 bases, with 15 bases between. DNA for the CDR3: TGTGCCTGGAGTGTATCGCCAGTACGAGGGCAGTACTTC. Amino acids: CAWSVSPVRGQYF.

The chain recombines TRBV6-5 with TRBJ2-5, with 10 bases lining up with TRBD2. Trimming at V came to 5 bases and at J to 2 bases, leaving 5 bases not matched to a gene. This CDR3 is 15 amino acids long. Germline CDR1 is MNHEY and CDR2 is SVGAGI. The CDR3 is CASSPSGGGQETQYF. The CDR3 coding sequence is TGTGCCAGCAGTCCTAGCGGGGGAGGGCAAGAGACCCAGTACTTC.